This TCR beta chain was documented in a study of shared T cell receptors in the human thymus. Sequenced by immunoSEQ multiplex PCR; TCRdb stores in-frame clones only, minus some. The sample holds about 660,000 clones, approximately 87% seen once. CDR1 is LNHDA, CDR2 SQIVND, per germline (reference sequence). The V segment lost 2 bases and the J segment 4 bases; nucleotides outside the gene matches: 7. The CDR3 has 15 residues. This sample was also put to use in a study of human thymus T cells.

This clonotype was sampled from a boy under two years old with a congenital heart defect. Sequencing was performed on thymocytes. The rearrangement joins TRBV19 to TRBJ1-2; 7 bases fit TRBD1. The CDR3 sequence is CASSICGTATYGYTF. For the CDR3, the DNA is TGTGCCAGTAGTATATGCGGGACAGCGACCTATGGCTACACCTTC.